What follows are 5 T cell receptor beta chains derived from one specimen sequenced in a study of blood T cells in healthy people across ages (dated by TCRdb to between 2014 and 2016). The library was obtained by 5' RACE. The run used an Illumina HiSeq 2500. A second PCR of roughly 6 to 12 cycles was performed with a sample-barcoded 5' primer and a J-beta primer mix. TCRdb itself trimmed the public reads at Q25 with fastp, ran MiXCR and retained productive beta chains. Duplicate CDR3 protein sequences are folded into a single record with the most common DNA and genes. The sample data list some 890,000 distinct CDR3 sequences, and about 27% of these were observed just once. 9.5% to 13% of the sample belongs to the ten largest clones. These same data were also listed under a study on T cells of mothers and their children.

Sequenced sample: blood. These receptor sequences come from a woman aged 40 to 50 in good health.

Only a few counts were recorded for this clonotype. The J gene is TRBJ1-1, the V gene TRBV11-2, with D unclear. Germline values: CDR1 SGHAT, CDR2 FQNNGV. This CDR3 region has 16 residues. Trimming cost V 1 base and J 1 base, with 13 bases left between them. CDR3 residues: CASSLGHFIPNTEAFF. For the CDR3, the DNA is TGTGCCAGCAGCTTAGGACACTTCATTCCGAACACTGAAGCTTTCTTT.

The chain carries TRBV18 and TRBJ2-1, with 8 bases identical to TRBD1. Germline CDR1 KGHSH, CDR2 LQKENI. This CDR3 spans 13 amino acids. Trimming at V came to 3 bases and at J to 10 bases, leaving 5 bases not matched to a gene. The CDR3 bases are TGTGCCAGCTCACCTCGGACAGGGCACGAGCAGTTCTTC. As protein: CASSPRTGHEQFF.

In its sample, this clonotype was seen many times. The V call is TRBV12-3 or TRBV12-4, the J call TRBJ1-5, with 8 bases aligning to TRBD1. The ends lost 5 bases at V and 4 bases at J; junction bases unmatched: 7. The CDR3 totals 15 residues. The CDR3 sequence: CASSPTGAANQPQHF. In DNA, the CDR3 is TGTGCCAGCAGTCCGACAGGGGCGGCGAATCAGCCCCAGCATTTT.

This clonotype was counted only a few times. The gene calls are TRBV3-1 and TRBJ2-3, with 8 positions matching TRBD2. CDR1 and CDR2 from the germline V gene are LGHDT and YNNKEL (reference sequence). CDR3 size: 19 residues. V was pared by 0 bases and J by 0 bases, with 11 bases of the junction left unmatched. CDR3 loop: CASSQDLGGGHPSTDTQYF. The CDR3 DNA reads as TGTGCCAGCAGCCAAGATTTGGGCGGGGGGCACCCCAGCACAGATACGCAGTATTTT.

This clonotype was found many times. The chain employs TRBV12-3 or TRBV12-4 and TRBJ1-2; D is ambiguous. The CDR3 has 15 residues. The V end was cut by 6 bases, the J end by 2 bases, with 16 bases between. CDR3 nucleotide sequence: TGTGCCAGCAGGTTCGCCCCGGGCAGGAACTATGGCTACACCTTC. This translates into CASRFAPGRNYGYTF.